This T cell receptor (beta chain) originates from a study of T-cell memory formation after mild COVID-19. Study-wide points: The study detected some responding clones in pre-infection memory, suggesting cross-reactive memory joined.

The sample holds a few counts of this clonotype. Its target is unknown. The ends were cut back, 3 bases at V and 9 bases at J, with 21 bases in the middle. Germline V gene lookup returns CDR1 MDHEN and CDR2 SYDVKM. The CDR3 sequence is 17 residues long. TCRdb analysed the 5' RACE reads with MiXCR anew, one entry per CDR3 protein. The data show about 270,000 distinct CDR3 sequences, approximately 16% seen once. J is TRBJ1-6 and V is TRBV28; no definite D call. The clonotype comes from a young man who had mild COVID-19 (a few samples of this study predate the infection). Cell type and time point are not known. Input material: PBMCs or a T cell subset sorted from them (not recorded which). As DNA, the CDR3 is TGTGCCAGCAGTTTCCCGTGGACTCCATCCCGCCGTTCACCCCTCCACTTT. Translated, it gives CASSFPWTPSRRSPLHF.